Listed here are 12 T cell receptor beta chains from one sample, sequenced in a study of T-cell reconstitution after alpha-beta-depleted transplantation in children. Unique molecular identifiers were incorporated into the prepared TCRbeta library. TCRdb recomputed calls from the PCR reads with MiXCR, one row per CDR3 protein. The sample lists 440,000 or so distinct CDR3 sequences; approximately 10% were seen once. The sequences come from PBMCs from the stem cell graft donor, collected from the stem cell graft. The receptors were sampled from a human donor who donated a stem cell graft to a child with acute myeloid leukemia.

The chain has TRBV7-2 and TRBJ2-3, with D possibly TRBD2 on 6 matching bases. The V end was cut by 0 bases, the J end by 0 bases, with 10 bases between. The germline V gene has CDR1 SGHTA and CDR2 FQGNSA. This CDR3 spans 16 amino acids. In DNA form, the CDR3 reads TGTGCCAGCAGCTTAGCCTGGAGCGGGAGCACAGATACGCAGTATTTT. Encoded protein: CASSLAWSGSTDTQYF. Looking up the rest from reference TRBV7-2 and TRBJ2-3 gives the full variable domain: GAGVSQSPSNKVTEKGKDVELRCDPISGHTALYWYRQSLGQGLEFLIYFQGNSAPDKSGLPSDRFSAERTGGSVSTLTIQRTQQEDSAVYLCASSLAWSGSTDTQYFGPGTRLTVL.

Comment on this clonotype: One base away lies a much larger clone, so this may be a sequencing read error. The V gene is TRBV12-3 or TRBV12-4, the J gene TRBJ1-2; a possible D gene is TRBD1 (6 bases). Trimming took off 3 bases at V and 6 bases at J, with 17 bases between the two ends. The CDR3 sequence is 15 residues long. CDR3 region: CASSFAGHPNHGYTF. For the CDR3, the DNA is TGTGCCAGCAGTTTTGCGGGACATCCAAACCATGGCTACACCTTC.

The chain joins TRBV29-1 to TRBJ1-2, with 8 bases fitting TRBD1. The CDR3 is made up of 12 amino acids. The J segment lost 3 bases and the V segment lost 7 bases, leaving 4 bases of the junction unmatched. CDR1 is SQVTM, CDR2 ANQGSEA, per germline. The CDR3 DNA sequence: TGCAGCGCTGAGACAGGGGACTATGGCTACACCTTC. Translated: CSAETGDYGYTF.

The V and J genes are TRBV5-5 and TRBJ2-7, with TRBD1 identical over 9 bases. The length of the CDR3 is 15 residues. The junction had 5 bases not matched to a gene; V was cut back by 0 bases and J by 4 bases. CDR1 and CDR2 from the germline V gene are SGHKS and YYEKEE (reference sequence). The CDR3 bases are TGTGCCAGCAGCTTGGCCGGGACAGGGTCGTACGAGCAGTACGTC. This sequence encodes CASSLAGTGSYEQYV.

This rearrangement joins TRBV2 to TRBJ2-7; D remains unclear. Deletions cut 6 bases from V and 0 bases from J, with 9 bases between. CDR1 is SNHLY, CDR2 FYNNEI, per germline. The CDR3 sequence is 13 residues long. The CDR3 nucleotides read TGTGCCAGCAGCATAAGGGACTCCTACGAGCAGTACTTC. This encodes CASSIRDSYEQYF.

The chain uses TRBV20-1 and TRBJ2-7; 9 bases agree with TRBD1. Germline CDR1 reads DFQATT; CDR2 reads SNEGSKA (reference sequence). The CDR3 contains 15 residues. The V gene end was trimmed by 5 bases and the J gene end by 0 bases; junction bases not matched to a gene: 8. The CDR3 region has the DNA TGCAGTGCTGTGCACAGGGGGCAGAGCTCCTACGAGCAGTACTTC. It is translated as CSAVHRGQSSYEQYF.

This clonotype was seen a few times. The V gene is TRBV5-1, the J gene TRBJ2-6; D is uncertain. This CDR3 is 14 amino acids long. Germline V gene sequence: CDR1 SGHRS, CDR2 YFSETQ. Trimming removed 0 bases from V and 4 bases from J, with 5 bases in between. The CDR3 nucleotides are TGCGCCAGCAGCTTGGGGCCGGGGGCCAACGTCCTGACTTTC. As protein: CASSLGPGANVLTF. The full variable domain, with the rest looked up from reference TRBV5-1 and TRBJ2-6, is KAGVTQTPRYLIKTRGQQVTLSCSPISGHRSVSWYQQTPGQGLQFLFEYFSETQRNKGNFPGRFSGRQFSNSRSEMNVSTLELGDSALYLCASSLGPGANVLTFGAGSRLTVL.

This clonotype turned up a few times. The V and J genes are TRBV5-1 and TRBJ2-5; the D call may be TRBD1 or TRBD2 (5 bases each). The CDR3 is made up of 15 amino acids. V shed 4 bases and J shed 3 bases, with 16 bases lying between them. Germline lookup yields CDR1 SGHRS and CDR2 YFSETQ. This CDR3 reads CASSKSRDDEETQYF. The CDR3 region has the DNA TGCGCCAGCAGCAAAAGCCGGGACGACGAAGAGACCCAGTACTTC.

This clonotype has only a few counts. The CDR3 DNA sequence: TGTGCCAGCAGCCTAGGGACTAGCGTACCCGGGGAGCTGTTTTTT. Translated, it gives CASSLGTSVPGELFF. The chain joins TRBV12-3 or TRBV12-4 to TRBJ2-2; 10 bases map to TRBD2. There are 15 residues in the CDR3. V lost 6 bases, J lost 6 bases, and 7 bases stayed unmatched.

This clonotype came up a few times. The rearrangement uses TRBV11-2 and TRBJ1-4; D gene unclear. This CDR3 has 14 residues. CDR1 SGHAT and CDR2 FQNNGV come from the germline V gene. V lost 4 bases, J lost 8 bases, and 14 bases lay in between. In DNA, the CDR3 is TGTGCCAGCAGCTCGCCCTCGGCTGGGGAAAAACTGTTTTTT. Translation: CASSSPSAGEKLFF.

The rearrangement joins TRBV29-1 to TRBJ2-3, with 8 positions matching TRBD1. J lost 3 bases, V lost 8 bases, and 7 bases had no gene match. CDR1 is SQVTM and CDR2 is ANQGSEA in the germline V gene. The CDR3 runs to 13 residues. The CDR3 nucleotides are TGCAGCTATGACGGACAGGGAACAGATACGCAGTATTTT. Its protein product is CSYDGQGTDTQYF.

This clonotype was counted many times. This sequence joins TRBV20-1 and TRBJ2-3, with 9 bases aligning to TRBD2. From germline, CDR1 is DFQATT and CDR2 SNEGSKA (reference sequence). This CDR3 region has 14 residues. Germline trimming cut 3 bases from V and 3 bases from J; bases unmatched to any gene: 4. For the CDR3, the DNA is TGCAGTGCTAGCCAGCGGGAGGTGACAGATACGCAGTATTTT. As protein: CSASQREVTDTQYF.